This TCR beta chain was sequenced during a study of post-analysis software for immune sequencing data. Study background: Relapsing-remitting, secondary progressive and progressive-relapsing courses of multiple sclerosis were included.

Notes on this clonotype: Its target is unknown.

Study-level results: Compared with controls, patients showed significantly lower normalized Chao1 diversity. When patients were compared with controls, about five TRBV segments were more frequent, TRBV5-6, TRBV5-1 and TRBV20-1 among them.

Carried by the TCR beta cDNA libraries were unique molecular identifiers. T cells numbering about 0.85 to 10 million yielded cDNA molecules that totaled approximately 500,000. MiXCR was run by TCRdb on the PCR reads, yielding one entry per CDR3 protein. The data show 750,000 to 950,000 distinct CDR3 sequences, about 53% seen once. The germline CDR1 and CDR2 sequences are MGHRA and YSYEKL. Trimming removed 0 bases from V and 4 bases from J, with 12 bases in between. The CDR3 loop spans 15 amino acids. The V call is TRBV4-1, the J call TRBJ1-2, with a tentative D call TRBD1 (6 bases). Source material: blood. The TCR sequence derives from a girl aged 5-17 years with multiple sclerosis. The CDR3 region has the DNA TGCGCCAGCAGCCAAGAAACGAAGGGGGTCTATGGCTACACCTTC. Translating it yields CASSQETKGVYGYTF.